This T cell receptor beta chain was sequenced for a study of T cell responses to AZD1222 COVID-19 vaccine. Study context: Samples with a second dose at about 4 or about 12 weeks were pooled together. General observations from the study: In the spike-specific TCR repertoire, nearly half reportedly target unmutated variant regions.

Method: immunoSEQ multiplex PCR; TCRdb's copy keeps in-frame clones and lacks some. In the table there are fewer than 200,000 clones, 85% to 95% of which are singletons. Trimming took 4 bases from V and 7 from J, leaving 13 bases between them. Germline V gives CDR1 MGHDK, CDR2 SYGVNS. The CDR3 length is 13 residues. Concerning this clone itself: Its antigen is unidentified.

The TCR sequence derives from an adult in good health. V and J are TRBV25-1 and TRBJ1-2, with a possible D match to TRBD1 (5 bases). Sequencing was performed on peripheral blood, taken on day 0 of AZD1222 vaccination. The CDR3 DNA sequence: TGTGCCAGCAGTGGGTCAGACAGAGTTGGCTACACCTTC. Amino acids: CASSGSDRVGYTF.